This T cell receptor (beta chain) was recovered during a study of cytomegalovirus exposure and HLA in healthy donors. The germline V gene encodes CDR1 SGDLS and CDR2 YYNGEE. V lost 4 bases to trimming and J lost 4 bases; unmatched junction nucleotides: 7. The CDR3 loop spans 14 amino acids. Both 60 Vbeta primers and 13 Jbeta primers went into the PCR. Profiled with immunoSEQ multiplex PCR; TCRdb holds only in-frame clones, not every one. The sample shows hundreds of thousands of clones, roughly 80% of them seen only once. Study results and caveats: Several V segments, TRBV6-2 and TRBV6-3 among them, could not be told apart and were dropped.

In regard to this clone: Its antigen is unidentified.

Sequencing used PBMCs. The TCR was taken from a girl aged 2-10 years in good health and CMV-seronegative. The chain carries TRBV9 and TRBJ2-5; TRBD1 matches 7 bases. This CDR3 reads CASSPRQGTETQYF. CDR3 nucleotides: TGTGCCAGCAGCCCTCGACAGGGTACAGAGACCCAGTACTTC.